This T cell receptor beta chain was captured by sequencing in a study of blood T cell repertoires in COVID-19. The wider study: Researchers got acute and convalescent COVID-19 samples from the United States, Italy and Spain. T cells, B-cell-depleted T cells, or PBMCs provided the cDNA or gDNA that served as material.

The CDR3 sequence is 15 residues long. V shed 2 bases and J shed 0 bases, with 11 bases lying between them. Germline loops: CDR1 LGHDT, CDR2 YNNKEL (reference sequence). The method was immunoSEQ multiplex PCR; TCRdb's version includes in-frame clones alone and lacks a portion of them. The table lists roughly 260,000 clones, roughly 82% of them singletons, with around 5% in the top ten. This chain links TRBV3-1 (or the pseudogene TRBV3-2) with TRBJ2-7; the D gene is possibly TRBD1 (6 bases). Sequencing was performed on peripheral blood. The sequence derives from a woman aged 70 to 79 with acute or convalescent COVID-19. The CDR3 loop reads CASSQRGSSSYEQYF. The CDR3 DNA reads as TGTGCCAGCAGCCAAAGGGGGAGCAGCTCCTACGAGCAGTACTTC.